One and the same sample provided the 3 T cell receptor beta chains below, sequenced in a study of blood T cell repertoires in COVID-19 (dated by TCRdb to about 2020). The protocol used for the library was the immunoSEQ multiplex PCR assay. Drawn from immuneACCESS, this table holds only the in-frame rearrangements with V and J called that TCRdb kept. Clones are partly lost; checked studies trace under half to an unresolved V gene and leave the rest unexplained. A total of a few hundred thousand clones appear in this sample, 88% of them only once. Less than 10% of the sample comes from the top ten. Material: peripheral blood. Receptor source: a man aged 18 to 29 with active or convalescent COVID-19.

The CDR3 coding sequence is TGTGCCAGCAGTTCCCCCTCAGGACAGGGGACGAACACTGAAGCTTTCTTT. This codes for CASSSPSGQGTNTEAFF. The chain carries TRBV27 and TRBJ1-1, with TRBD1 matching 9 bases. From germline, CDR1 is MNHEY and CDR2 SMNVEV (reference sequence). CDR3 size: 17 residues. V lost 4 bases and J lost 1; bases outside the gene matches: 10.

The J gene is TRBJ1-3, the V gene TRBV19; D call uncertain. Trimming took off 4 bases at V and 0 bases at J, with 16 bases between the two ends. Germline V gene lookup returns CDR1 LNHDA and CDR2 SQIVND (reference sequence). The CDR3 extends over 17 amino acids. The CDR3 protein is CASSTLFLPSSGNTIYF. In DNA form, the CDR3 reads TGTGCCAGTAGTACACTCTTCCTCCCGAGCTCTGGAAACACCATATATTTT.

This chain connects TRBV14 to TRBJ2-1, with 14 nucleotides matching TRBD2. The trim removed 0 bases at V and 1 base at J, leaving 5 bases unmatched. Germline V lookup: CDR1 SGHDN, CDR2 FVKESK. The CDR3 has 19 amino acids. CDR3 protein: CASSQDVGLAGGSYNEQFF. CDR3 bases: TGTGCCAGCAGCCAAGATGTAGGACTAGCGGGGGGATCCTACAATGAGCAGTTCTTC.